Below are 27 T cell receptor beta chains sequenced from a single sample in a study of blood T cell repertoires in COVID-19. Measured with immunoSEQ multiplex PCR; TCRdb has only the in-frame clones, and not every one. The sample has about 190,000 clones, 70% to 85% seen once. The sample consisted of peripheral blood. The receptors shown here come from a man aged 45-60 years who had recovered from COVID-19.

The chain is built from TRBV5-1 and TRBJ2-5; 11 bases are shared with TRBD2. The J segment lost 4 bases and the V segment lost 4 bases, leaving 3 bases of the junction unmatched. Germline V gene sequence: CDR1 SGHRS, CDR2 YFSETQ. This CDR3 region has 14 residues. CDR3 DNA sequence: TGCGCCAGCAGCCCCCTAGCGGGAGGAGAGACCCAGTACTTC. Amino acids: CASSPLAGGETQYF.

The CDR3 here is CASSPGQGRWETQYF. The DNA for the CDR3 is TGTGCCAGCAGCCCAGGACAGGGGCGATGGGAGACCCAGTACTTC. V gene TRBV7-3 combines with J gene TRBJ2-5; 9 bases line up with TRBD1. This CDR3 region has 15 residues. Germline CDR1 is SGHTA and CDR2 is FQGTGA. Trimming removed 5 bases from V and 5 bases from J; junction bases left unmatched: 9.

Only a few counts were recorded for this clone. V gene TRBV5-4 combines with J gene TRBJ1-2, with D maybe TRBD1 (5 bases). The germline gives CDR1 SGHNT, CDR2 YYREEE (reference sequence). The CDR3 loop spans 16 amino acids. V was trimmed by 4 bases and J by 5 bases, leaving 21 bases between them. The DNA for the CDR3 is TGTGCCAGCAGCGCTGCAAATCGCGGGACCGCATATGGCTACACCTTC. Its protein is CASSAANRGTAYGYTF.

This chain joins TRBV5-8 and TRBJ2-7, with D tentatively TRBD1 (5 bases). CDR3 length: 11 residues. Per germline, CDR1 SGHTS and CDR2 YDEGEE. The ends were cut back, 9 bases at V and 7 bases at J, with 14 bases in the middle. CDR3 region: CAIRQYGEQYF. DNA of the CDR3: TGTGCCATCCGACAGTATGGGGAGCAGTACTTC.

CDR3 nucleotide sequence: TGTGCCAGCAGCCAAGAGCTAGGACAGTACTCTGGAAACACCATATATTTT. This codes for CASSQELGQYSGNTIYF. The chain combines TRBV4-2 with TRBJ1-3, with D possibly TRBD1 on 6 matching bases. There are 17 residues in the CDR3. The germline V gene encodes CDR1 LGHNA and CDR2 YNFKEQ. V lost 0 bases and J lost 0, with 12 bases in between.

The chain uses TRBV5-6 and TRBJ2-3; D is perhaps TRBD2 (6 bases). The CDR3 totals 15 residues. CDR1 is SGHDT, CDR2 YYEEEE, per germline. Trimming removed 5 bases at V and 5 bases at J, with 18 bases between. CDR3 amino acids: CASSRWDGGGDTQYF. The CDR3 nucleotides are TGTGCCAGCAGTCGCTGGGACGGGGGTGGAGATACGCAGTATTTT.

The chain uses TRBV6-6 and TRBJ2-1; a possible D gene is TRBD2 (6 bases). Trimming took 7 bases from V and 6 from J, leaving 16 bases between them. Germline CDR1 and CDR2: MNHNY and SVGAGI (reference sequence). This CDR3 region has 14 residues. CDR3 in amino acids: CASKWLAQSNEQFF. The CDR3 DNA follows: TGTGCCAGCAAATGGCTAGCGCAATCCAATGAGCAGTTCTTC.

The chain employs TRBV7-9 and TRBJ2-7; TRBD1 aligns across 10 bases. The CDR3 length is 14 residues. V dropped 5 bases and J dropped 4; count of bases not matched to a gene: 5. Germline V gene lookup returns CDR1 SEHNR and CDR2 FQNEAQ (reference sequence). CDR3 amino acids: CASSRDRGSYEQYF. DNA for the CDR3: TGTGCCAGCAGCCGGGACAGGGGATCGTACGAGCAGTACTTC.

This chain connects TRBV30 to TRBJ2-1; tentatively, D is TRBD2 (6 bases). This CDR3 is 13 amino acids long. V gave up 5 bases and J gave up 10 bases, with 18 bases separating them. Looked up from germline, CDR1 is GTSNPN and CDR2 is SVGIG (reference sequence). CDR3 coding DNA: TGTGCCTGGCAAGCCGGGACTTACAGAGAGCAGTTCTTC. Amino acids: CAWQAGTYREQFF.

The chain carries TRBV5-5 and TRBJ2-1, with TRBD2 matching 12 bases. The germline V gene encodes CDR1 SGHKS and CDR2 YYEKEE (reference sequence). V gave up 6 bases and J gave up 7 bases; unmatched junction bases: 8. The CDR3 is 15 residues long. The CDR3 loop is CASIKGLAGFNEQFF. As DNA, the CDR3 is TGTGCCAGCATCAAAGGACTAGCGGGGTTTAATGAGCAGTTCTTC.

This clone was detected once. CDR3: CASSLEGASSYEQYF. The CDR3, as DNA: TGTGCCAGCAGCTTGGAGGGGGCTAGCTCCTACGAGCAGTACTTC. The gene calls are TRBV5-4 and TRBJ2-7, with 7 positions matching TRBD1. The CDR3 extends over 15 amino acids. J gave up 0 bases and V 0 bases, and 3 bases lay outside the gene matches. Germline CDR1 SGHNT, CDR2 YYREEE (reference sequence).

This sequence joins TRBV5-4 and TRBJ2-7; TRBD1 agrees at 9 bases. Trimming took 4 bases from V and 5 from J; bases not matched to a gene: 4. Germline CDR1 and CDR2: SGHNT and YYREEE (reference sequence). The CDR3 runs 13 residues. CDR3 amino acids: CASSRGQGDEQYF. CDR3 DNA sequence: TGTGCCAGCAGCAGGGGACAGGGTGACGAGCAGTACTTC.

The V call is TRBV7-2, the J call TRBJ2-3, with a possible D match to TRBD1 (6 bases). This CDR3 is 17 amino acids long. Trimming removed 5 bases at V and 0 bases at J, with 18 bases between. Germline V gene lookup returns CDR1 SGHTA and CDR2 FQGNSA. CDR3 DNA: TGTGCCAGCAGCCCATTGGGGGCAGGGAGTAGCACAGATACGCAGTATTTT. It translates to CASSPLGAGSSTDTQYF. The full variable domain, with the rest looked up from reference TRBV7-2 and TRBJ2-3, is GAGVSQSPSNKVTEKGKDVELRCDPISGHTALYWYRQSLGQGLEFLIYFQGNSAPDKSGLPSDRFSAERTGGSVSTLTIQRTQQEDSAVYLCASSPLGAGSSTDTQYFGPGTRLTVL.

Only one count was recorded for this clone. The chain uses TRBV28 and TRBJ1-2, with a weak D call TRBD1 (6 bases). The CDR3 loop spans 13 amino acids. V lost 4 bases and J 4 bases, leaving 10 bases between the germline ends. Germline lookup yields CDR1 MDHEN and CDR2 SYDVKM. The CDR3 bases are TGTGCCAGCAGTTGGGGACAAAGCTATGGCTACACCTTC. It is translated as CASSWGQSYGYTF.

This clone has only one observation. The gene calls are TRBV3-1 (or the pseudogene TRBV3-2) and TRBJ2-7; perhaps TRBD2 as D (6 bases). The CDR3 is made up of 14 amino acids. V dropped 0 bases and J dropped 8 bases, with 14 bases sitting between them. CDR1 and CDR2 (germline): LGHDT, YNNKEL (reference sequence). CDR3 loop: CASSQDPGAGQQYF. The CDR3 coding sequence is TGTGCCAGCAGCCAAGATCCCGGGGCGGGACAGCAGTACTTC.

This chain links TRBV10-3 with TRBJ2-7, with 10 positions matching TRBD2. Germline V lookup: CDR1 ENHRY, CDR2 SYGVKD. This CDR3 region has 19 residues. The J segment lost 4 bases and the V segment lost 5 bases, leaving 20 bases of the junction unmatched. The CDR3 region is CAISPLMMTSGSQQYEQYF. Here the CDR3 DNA reads TGTGCCATCAGTCCACTAATGATGACTAGCGGGTCCCAACAATACGAGCAGTACTTC.

This clone was seen ten or more times. This chain links TRBV28 with TRBJ2-7; TRBD2 matches at 7 bases. This CDR3 spans 14 amino acids. Per germline, CDR1 MDHEN and CDR2 SYDVKM. V shed 6 bases, J shed 2 bases, and the junction held 7 bases outside the gene matches. DNA of the CDR3: TGTGCCAGCAGGACGGGACTACCTCCCTACGAGCAGTACTTC. Protein sequence: CASRTGLPPYEQYF.

This clone has just one count. The chain links TRBV4-2 to TRBJ2-3; the D is unclear. V lost 2 bases, J lost 4 bases, and 16 bases lay in between. This CDR3 region has 16 residues. The germline V gene has CDR1 LGHNA and CDR2 YNFKEQ. The CDR3 DNA is TGTGCCAGCAGCCAACAGGCAGGCACCCCAGCAGATACGCAGTATTTT. The encoded protein is CASSQQAGTPADTQYF.

This clone was observed a single time. The chain couples TRBV28 to TRBJ2-3; tentative D call: TRBD2 (5 bases). V dropped 8 bases and J dropped 0 bases, with 9 bases sitting between them. The germline gives CDR1 MDHEN, CDR2 SYDVKM. The CDR3 loop spans 13 amino acids. The CDR3 DNA is TGTGCCAGCCTTCGGGGTAGCACAGATACGCAGTATTTT. Translated: CASLRGSTDTQYF.

The rearrangement links TRBV7-8 to TRBJ2-4; TRBD1 agrees at 10 bases. CDR1 is SGHVS, CDR2 FQNEAQ, per germline. CDR3 length equals 15 residues. V shed 5 bases, J shed 8 bases, and the junction held 9 bases outside the gene matches. CDR3 residues: CASSQDRGLVDIQYF. Written as DNA, the CDR3 is TGTGCCAGCAGCCAAGACAGGGGGCTTGTTGACATTCAGTACTTC.

The genes are TRBV28 and TRBJ2-7; TRBD1 is a possible D gene (5 bases). The CDR3 is made up of 13 amino acids. Germline assignment: CDR1 MDHEN and CDR2 SYDVKM. With 5 bases removed from V and 6 bases from J, the gap between germline ends came to 14 bases. The CDR3 sequence is CASSPQGLGEQYF. DNA of the CDR3: TGTGCCAGCAGTCCCCAGGGTCTCGGCGAGCAGTACTTC.

J is TRBJ2-1 and V is TRBV6-4; 12 positions match TRBD2. J was trimmed by 8 bases and V by 2 bases; bases with no gene match: 7. In germline, CDR1 is MRHNA, CDR2 SNTAGT. The CDR3 runs to 16 residues. The CDR3 spells CASSDGLAGGPDEQFF. Here the CDR3 DNA reads TGTGCCAGCAGTGACGGGCTAGCGGGAGGGCCCGATGAGCAGTTCTTC.

This chain joins TRBV7-6 and TRBJ2-1; the D gene is possibly TRBD2 (6 bases). The CDR3 contains 15 residues. V was trimmed by 4 bases and J by 6 bases, leaving 16 bases between them. In germline, CDR1 is SGHVS, CDR2 FNYEAQ. Here the CDR3 DNA reads TGTGCCAGCAGCTACTCCTCAGCGGGTTTCAATGAGCAGTTCTTC. Residues: CASSYSSAGFNEQFF. Looking up the rest from reference TRBV7-6 and TRBJ2-1 gives the full variable domain: GAGVSQSPRYKVTKRGQDVALRCDPISGHVSLYWYRQALGQGPEFLTYFNYEAQQDKSGLPNDRFSAERPEGSISTLTIQRTEQRDSAMYRCASSYSSAGFNEQFFGPGTRLTVL.

This chain connects TRBV25-1 to TRBJ2-2; TRBD1 aligns across 9 bases. Germline CDR1 and CDR2: MGHDK and SYGVNS. Trimming cost V 6 bases and J 5 bases; bases outside gene matches: 13. CDR3 length: 17 amino acids. CDR3 residues: CASRSGAGTGKTGELFF. The CDR3 DNA reads TGTGCCAGCAGGTCTGGGGCGGGGACAGGGAAAACCGGGGAGCTGTTTTTT.

The rearrangement uses TRBV14 and TRBJ2-1, with 7 bases aligning to TRBD2. J lost 7 bases, V lost 1 base, and 7 bases had no gene match. This CDR3 has 15 amino acids. Germline CDR1 is SGHDN and CDR2 is FVKESK. CDR3 nucleotide sequence: TGTGCCAGCAGCCAAGTTACGGGAGCGGGAAATGAGCAGTTCTTC. It codes for CASSQVTGAGNEQFF.

The chain recombines TRBV2 with TRBJ1-5, with 7 bases matching TRBD1. The germline V gene encodes CDR1 SNHLY and CDR2 FYNNEI. V was clipped by 7 bases and J by 9 bases; unmatched bases: 12. CDR3 length: 14 residues. In nucleotides, the CDR3 is TGTGCCAGCAAATTCACAGGGGCCTTCGGGCCCCAGCATTTT. Translation: CASKFTGAFGPQHF. Full variable domain (outside the CDR3, taken from reference TRBV2 and TRBJ1-5): EPEVTQTPSHQVTQMGQEVILRCVPISNHLYFYWYRQILGQKVEFLVSFYNNEISEKSEIFDDQFSVERPDGSNFTLKIRSTKLEDSAMYFCASKFTGAFGPQHFGDGTRLSIL.

The rearrangement links TRBV28 to TRBJ2-1; 9 bases fit TRBD2. Germline values: CDR1 MDHEN, CDR2 SYDVKM. The CDR3 has 16 amino acids. V was pared by 7 bases and J by 4 bases, with 11 bases of the junction left unmatched. For the CDR3, the DNA is TGTGCCAGCATCCACGCCGGGCTAGCGGGGTACAATGAGCAGTTCTTC. Amino acid sequence: CASIHAGLAGYNEQFF.